These 4 T cell receptor beta chains originate from one sample sequenced in a study of vaccination and CD4 T cells after COVID-19. Treatment reported: roughly 10-day PBMC culture with coronavirus spike peptide pools or control peptides (ViraFEST assay). The antigens these receptors bind are not known. The Oncomine TCR Beta short-read assay sequenced DNA from cultured CD4+ T cells. TCRdb processed the PCR reads anew with MiXCR; each CDR3 protein has one entry. The repertoire has more than 20,000 distinct CDR3 sequences, about 40% of them found once; the top ten carry 6% to 9%. The sequenced sample was CD4+ T cells from blood, cultured in vitro. The receptors derive from a human donor who had recovered from COVID-19.

This clonotype was found a few times. The chain is built from TRBV7-9 and TRBJ2-3; TRBD2 might be the D (5 bases). There are 13 residues in the CDR3. The germline gives CDR1 SEHNR, CDR2 FQNEAQ (reference sequence). This CDR3 reads CAHGGSGTDTQYF. As DNA, the CDR3 is TGTGCTCACGGTGGTAGCGGCACAGATACGCAGTATTTT.

The chain is built from TRBV11-2 and TRBJ2-7, with 10 bases lining up with TRBD1. Germline V lookup: CDR1 SGHAT, CDR2 FQNNGV. The trim removed 3 bases at V and 3 bases at J, leaving 2 bases unmatched. The CDR3 sequence is 14 residues long. This CDR3 is CASSFGTGDYEQYF. DNA for the CDR3: TGTGCCAGCAGCTTTGGGACAGGGGACTACGAGCAGTACTTC.

Here the CDR3 DNA reads TGCAGCCAACACGCGACAGGGGGCAGGGAGACCCAGTACTTC. It yields the protein CSQHATGGRETQYF. The V and J genes are TRBV20-1 and TRBJ2-5; 10 nucleotides align to TRBD1. Germline V gene sequence: CDR1 DFQATT, CDR2 SNEGSKA (reference sequence). The CDR3 totals 14 residues.

The chain employs TRBV19 and TRBJ1-5; TRBD1 agrees at 7 bases. Germline loops: CDR1 LNHDA, CDR2 SQIVND (reference sequence). Trimming cost V 5 bases and J 4 bases; bases outside gene matches: 11. This CDR3 has 16 amino acids. CDR3 sequence: CASSSTGLVLNQPQHF. The DNA of the CDR3 is TGTGCCAGTAGTTCGACAGGGTTGGTCTTAAATCAGCCCCAGCATTTT.